This T cell receptor (beta chain) originates from a study of cytomegalovirus exposure and HLA in healthy donors. Study as a whole: Out of around 360 genotyped donors, about 80% belonged to the Caucasian-associated ancestry cluster. The study, taken as a whole, reports: Prior analysis indicated that the majority of TCR beta V segments exhibited productivity approximately 90% or approximately 30% of the time.

J lost 6 bases, V lost 5 bases, and 9 bases had no gene match. The CDR3 is made up of 16 amino acids. In germline, CDR1 is LNHDA, CDR2 SQIVND (reference sequence). Points on this clone: Its antigen is unidentified.

The PCR ran on 60 Vbeta and 13 Jbeta primers. Using immunoSEQ multiplex PCR, the repertoire was profiled, and TCRdb retains in-frame clones only, with some absent. The table lists roughly 120,000 clones, about two thirds of them singletons. This sequence originates from a man in his sixties in good health and CMV-seropositive. What was sequenced was PBMCs. The genes are TRBV19 and TRBJ1-6; the match to TRBD1 covers 8 bases. The CDR3 region has the DNA TGTGCCAGTAGTGCTACACCGGGACAGGTTAATTCACCCCTCCACTTT. Translated, it gives CASSATPGQVNSPLHF.